This T cell receptor beta chain was captured in a study of T cells in Graves' hyperthyroidism and ophthalmopathy. This CDR3 has 14 residues. V lost 1 base, J lost 9 bases, and 13 bases lay in between. CDR1 and CDR2 (germline): LGHDT, YNNKEL (reference sequence). Amplified TCR beta CDR3 regions derived from RNA transcripts. The TCR CDR3 was amplified in a first-round RT-PCR using the HTBI primer set. TCRdb analysed the multiplex PCR reads with MiXCR anew, one entry per CDR3 protein. Of fewer than 350,000 distinct CDR3 sequences in the sample, 15% to 20% were seen once. If no ophthalmopathy progression occurred within 18 months, Graves' hyperthyroidism was stable. It was 10 ml of fresh peripheral blood that supplied the PBMCs. Study conclusions and caveats: Peripheral blood also featured most of the thyroid clonotypes expanded above 0.001. Patients with ophthalmopathy were separated from those with stable hyperthyroidism by a 13 V-J model.

At least ten counts were recorded for this clonotype. What it recognizes is unknown. The TCR was taken from a woman in her forties or fifties with Graves' hyperthyroidism. The V gene is TRBV3-1, the J gene TRBJ2-1; D unclear. What was sequenced was blood. The DNA for the CDR3 is TGTGCCAGCAGCCAAGGGTATGAAGGGCTTGAGCAGTTCTTC. It encodes CASSQGYEGLEQFF.